This T cell receptor beta chain was identified during a study of CD8 T cells in ankylosing spondylitis. Of note for this clonotype: Its matching antigen is unknown.

Germline lookup yields CDR1 SNHLY and CDR2 FYNNEI. This CDR3 has 14 amino acids. Deletions cut 5 bases from V and 3 bases from J, with 13 bases between. Study results and caveats: One TCR beta motif, made up of several highly homologous variants, appeared characteristic of ankylosing spondylitis blood.

TCRdb re-called the 5' RACE reads through MiXCR, storing one row per CDR3 protein. The sample lists a few hundred thousand distinct CDR3 sequences, about 13% seen once, with over 6.5% in the top ten. Specimen: blood, either unsorted or a sorted T cell fraction (not recorded which). The source is a male donor with ankylosing spondylitis. The chain joins TRBV2 to TRBJ1-1, with no clear D. CDR3 DNA sequence: TGTGCCAGCAGTATAATACCCGGGGACACTGAAGCTTTCTTT. This translates into CASSIIPGDTEAFF.